These 18 T cell receptor beta chains were all obtained from the same sample, sequenced in a study of T cell responses to AZD1222 COVID-19 vaccine. Here immunoSEQ multiplex PCR was the method, and the copy in TCRdb shows in-frame clones only, minus some. This table holds approximately 97,000 clones, approximately 91% found once. The sequencing here drew on peripheral blood, taken on day 0 of AZD1222 vaccination. The receptors stem from an adult in good health.

The J gene is TRBJ1-1, the V gene TRBV12-2; the D call of TRBD1 is as the table states it, not checked on the DNA. TRBV12-2 counts as a pseudogene. This CDR3 has 14 residues. The CDR3 sequence: CASRPTGGPTEAFF. Written as DNA, the CDR3 is TGTGCAAGTCGTCCGACAGGGGGCCCCACTGAAGCTTTCTTT.

The rearrangement joins TRBV9 to TRBJ1-6, with D hard to call. This CDR3 has 16 residues. Per the germline V gene, CDR1 is SGDLS and CDR2 is YYNGEE. V lost 0 bases, J lost 0 bases, and 7 bases lay in between. CDR3 DNA: TGTGCCAGCAGCGTAGGGGGTGGCTCCTATAATTCACCCCTCCACTTT. Translating gives CASSVGGGSYNSPLHF.

The chain uses TRBV19 and TRBJ1-2; D gene uncertain. Germline V gives CDR1 LNHDA, CDR2 SQIVND (reference sequence). The CDR3 sequence is 15 residues long. V was clipped by 1 base and J by 0 bases, with 9 bases between them. DNA for the CDR3: TGTGCCAGTAGTATAGGACGGTCTTCTAACTATGGCTACACCTTC. It encodes CASSIGRSSNYGYTF.

The chain couples TRBV2 to TRBJ2-1; 9 bases agree with TRBD1. There are 16 residues in the CDR3. The V segment lost 7 bases and the J segment 8 bases; nucleotides outside the gene matches: 15. Germline V gives CDR1 SNHLY, CDR2 FYNNEI. The CDR3 DNA sequence: TGTGCCAGCATCATAGCCCGGGACAGGGTGATCGATGAGCAGTTCTTC. Protein sequence: CASIIARDRVIDEQFF.

This chain joins TRBV4-1 and TRBJ1-6; TRBD1 matches 8 bases. Looked up from germline, CDR1 is MGHRA and CDR2 is YSYEKL. The CDR3 has 15 amino acids. V shed 2 bases and J 7 bases; nucleotides not matched to a gene: 4. CDR3 amino acids: CASSQPDRDNSPLHF. The CDR3 nucleotides read TGCGCCAGCAGCCAACCGGACAGGGACAATTCACCCCTCCACTTT.

The gene calls are TRBV10-3 and TRBJ2-2; no clear D. Trimming took 4 bases from V and 2 from J, leaving 8 bases between them. Looked up from germline, CDR1 is ENHRY and CDR2 is SYGVKD. This CDR3 has 14 residues. This CDR3 is CAISVGANTGELFF. DNA for the CDR3: TGTGCCATCAGTGTTGGAGCTAACACCGGGGAGCTGTTTTTT.

The chain is built from TRBV10-3 and TRBJ2-5; unclear D gene. The CDR3 sequence is 11 residues long. V was shortened by 4 bases and J by 3 bases, with 3 bases between the two germline ends. Germline V CDR1 and CDR2: ENHRY, SYGVKD. The CDR3 spells CAISAEETQYF. The CDR3 DNA is TGTGCCATCAGTGCGGAAGAGACCCAGTACTTC.

This chain connects TRBV2 to TRBJ1-5; D is ambiguous. V dropped 3 bases and J dropped 4 bases, with 10 bases sitting between them. The CDR3 extends over 14 amino acids. Germline V lookup: CDR1 SNHLY, CDR2 FYNNEI. CDR3 in amino acids: CASSDVPPNQPQHF. Written as DNA, the CDR3 is TGTGCCAGCAGTGACGTACCACCGAATCAGCCCCAGCATTTT.

The chain combines TRBV4-3 with TRBJ2-2; D is unclear. Trimming took 3 bases from V and 1 from J, leaving 15 bases between them. CDR1 is LGHNA, CDR2 YSLEER, per germline. The CDR3 has 17 residues. The CDR3 region has the DNA TGCGCCAGCAGCCAGACCACGGCAGCGCAGAACACCGGGGAGCTGTTTTTT. Protein: CASSQTTAAQNTGELFF.

This chain's CDR3 is CASSYQSSYEQYF. CDR3 nucleotide sequence: TGTGCCAGCAGTTATCAATCCTCCTACGAGCAGTACTTC. This chain joins TRBV6-5 and TRBJ2-7; D is uncertain. Trimming removed 3 bases from V and 0 bases from J, with 6 bases in between. This CDR3 is 13 amino acids long. Germline loops: CDR1 MNHEY, CDR2 SVGAGI.

The V call is TRBV9, the J call TRBJ1-2, with D uncertain. Germline CDR1 and CDR2: SGDLS and YYNGEE. V was pared by 4 bases and J by 2 bases, with 12 bases between. The CDR3 covers 14 residues. The CDR3 spells CASSPSPGNYGYTF. In DNA, the CDR3 is TGTGCCAGCAGCCCTAGTCCGGGAAACTATGGCTACACCTTC.

The chain carries TRBV5-4 and TRBJ2-7; D may correspond to TRBD1 or TRBD2 (5 bases each). The CDR3 is 14 residues long. V was shortened by 3 bases and J by 5 bases, with 15 bases between the two germline ends. The germline CDR1 and CDR2 sequences are SGHNT and YYREEE (reference sequence). CDR3: CASSYPGRSDEQYF. CDR3 in DNA: TGTGCCAGCAGCTACCCGGGGCGGTCGGACGAGCAGTACTTC.

The rearrangement links TRBV5-4 to TRBJ1-1; D may be TRBD1 (6 bases). V lost 1 base and J lost 2, with 15 bases in between. Germline V gene lookup returns CDR1 SGHNT and CDR2 YYREEE (reference sequence). The CDR3 runs 16 residues. CDR3 protein: CASSLNPGQINTEAFF. In DNA form, the CDR3 reads TGTGCCAGCAGCTTGAATCCTGGACAGATTAACACTGAAGCTTTCTTT.

The rearrangement uses TRBV6-5 and TRBJ2-7; D may be TRBD2 (5 bases). The CDR3 is 11 residues long. V lost 11 bases and J lost 2, with 10 bases in between. Looked up from germline, CDR1 is MNHEY and CDR2 is SVGAGI. The CDR3 DNA is TGTGCCTGCGGGTCCCCCTACGAGCAGTACTTC. Its translation is CACGSPYEQYF.

The chain joins TRBV2 to TRBJ2-7; 7 bases line up with TRBD1. Trimming cost V 3 bases and J 5 bases; bases outside gene matches: 10. Germline lookup yields CDR1 SNHLY and CDR2 FYNNEI. CDR3 length: 15 amino acids. The CDR3: CASSEGPTGIDEQYF. CDR3 nucleotide sequence: TGTGCCAGCAGTGAGGGGCCGACAGGGATCGACGAGCAGTACTTC.

The CDR3 reads CASSQGRDRGYSGNTIYF. CDR3 sequence (DNA): TGTGCCAGCAGCCAAGGCCGGGACAGGGGATACTCTGGAAACACCATATATTTT. The chain employs TRBV3-1 (or the pseudogene TRBV3-2) and TRBJ1-3; 10 bases align to TRBD1. The J segment lost 0 bases and the V segment lost 1 base, leaving 6 bases of the junction unmatched. Germline CDR1 is LGHDT and CDR2 is YNNKEL (reference sequence). This CDR3 is 18 amino acids long.

This chain links TRBV5-8 with TRBJ1-4; a possible D gene is TRBD1 (6 bases). The germline V gene has CDR1 SGHTS and CDR2 YDEGEE. Trimming removed 2 bases at V and 9 bases at J, with 14 bases between. The CDR3 has 14 amino acids. In DNA form, the CDR3 reads TGTGCCAGCAGCTTAGGGGGGTCTGGGAAAAAACTGTTTTTT. This gives the protein CASSLGGSGKKLFF.

This clone has a single count. This chain connects TRBV5-1 to TRBJ2-5, with 8 bases lining up with TRBD2. From germline, CDR1 is SGHRS and CDR2 YFSETQ. V shed 4 bases, J shed 5 bases, and the junction held 7 bases outside the gene matches. The CDR3 has 14 amino acids. Here the CDR3 DNA reads TGCGCCAGCAGCGCCACGGGAGGGCAGGAGACCCAGTACTTC. Protein product: CASSATGGQETQYF. Full variable domain (rest looked up from reference TRBV5-1 and TRBJ2-5): KAGVTQTPRYLIKTRGQQVTLSCSPISGHRSVSWYQQTPGQGLQFLFEYFSETQRNKGNFPGRFSGRQFSNSRSEMNVSTLELGDSALYLCASSATGGQETQYFGPGTRLLVL.